Following are 6 T cell receptor beta chains from one sample sequenced in a study of beta chain features in type 1 diabetes. Expressed TCRB transcripts were sequenced, since all the RNA that had been isolated was reverse transcribed. Produced via immunoSEQ multiplex PCR; TCRdb's table is partial and in-frame only. The table includes hundreds of thousands of clones, roughly 15% detected once. The sequencing input was naive CD4+ T cells from blood. These receptors all stem from a woman aged 18-29 years in good health.

The J gene is TRBJ1-4, the V gene TRBV7-2; D ambiguous. CDR1 and CDR2 (germline): SGHTA, FQGNSA. This CDR3 has 15 amino acids. The V end was cut by 3 bases, the J end by 0 bases, with 8 bases between. The CDR3 is CASSFSGATNEKLFF. CDR3 coding DNA: TGTGCCAGCAGCTTCTCCGGTGCAACTAATGAAAAACTGTTTTTT.

The chain uses TRBV18 and TRBJ1-5; 9 bases match TRBD1. Germline CDR1 KGHSH, CDR2 LQKENI. Trimming took 5 bases from V and 5 from J; bases not matched to a gene: 7. The CDR3 totals 15 residues. CDR3 DNA: TGTGCCAGCTCAGCCGGGACAGGGTATGATCAGCCCCAGCATTTT. Protein: CASSAGTGYDQPQHF.

V is TRBV6-6 and J is TRBJ2-6; the match to TRBD2 covers 7 bases. Germline V gene sequence: CDR1 MNHNY, CDR2 SVGAGI (reference sequence). The CDR3 consists of 16 residues. J gave up 2 bases and V 4 bases, and 5 bases lay outside the gene matches. The CDR3 is CASSSPGRAGANVLTF. Here the CDR3 DNA reads TGTGCCAGCAGTTCGCCGGGGAGGGCTGGGGCCAACGTCCTGACTTTC.

The rearrangement uses TRBV2 and TRBJ2-7; TRBD1 aligns across 9 bases. The CDR3 runs 14 residues. J was trimmed by 1 base and V by 5 bases; bases with no gene match: 3. From germline, CDR1 is SNHLY and CDR2 FYNNEI. For the CDR3, the DNA is TGTGCCAGCAGTTGGGACAGGGAGTCCTACGAGCAGTACTTC. Its translation: CASSWDRESYEQYF.

To note about this clone: Distinct nucleotide sequences in the sample also encode this CDR3. The V and J genes are TRBV18 and TRBJ2-2; D ambiguous. V was shortened by 3 bases and J by 2 bases, with 10 bases between the two germline ends. Germline V gene lookup returns CDR1 KGHSH and CDR2 LQKENI. This CDR3 has 15 residues. CDR3 in amino acids: CASSPRQSNTGELFF. The CDR3 nucleotides read TGTGCCAGCTCACCTAGGCAGAGCAACACCGGGGAGCTGTTTTTT.

Only a few counts were recorded for this clone. This sequence joins TRBV6-1 and TRBJ2-3, with a weak D call TRBD1 (6 bases). V was cut by 8 bases and J by 4 bases, with 16 bases left in between. The CDR3 sequence is 14 residues long. Germline lookup yields CDR1 MNHNS and CDR2 SASEGT. The CDR3 spells CASQLQGRADTQYF. CDR3 bases: TGTGCCAGCCAACTACAGGGAAGAGCAGATACGCAGTATTTT.